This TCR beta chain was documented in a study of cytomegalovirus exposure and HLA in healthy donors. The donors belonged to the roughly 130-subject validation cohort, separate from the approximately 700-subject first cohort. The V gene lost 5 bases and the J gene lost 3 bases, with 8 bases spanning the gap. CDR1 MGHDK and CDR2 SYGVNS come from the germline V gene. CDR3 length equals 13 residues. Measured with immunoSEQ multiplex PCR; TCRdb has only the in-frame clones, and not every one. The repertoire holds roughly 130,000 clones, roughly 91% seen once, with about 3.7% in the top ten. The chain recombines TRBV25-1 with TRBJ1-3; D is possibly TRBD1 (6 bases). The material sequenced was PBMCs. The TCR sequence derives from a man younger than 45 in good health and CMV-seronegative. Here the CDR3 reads CASSQGGGNTIYF. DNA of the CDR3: TGTGCCAGCAGTCAAGGGGGTGGAAACACCATATATTTT.